Below, 23 T cell receptor beta chains from the same sample are listed, as sequenced in a study of vaccination and CD4 T cells after COVID-19. The sample's time point: late sampling 161 to 241 days after vaccination in a few convalescent patients. Regarding treatment: approximately 10-day PBMC culture with coronavirus spike peptide pools or control peptides (ViraFEST assay). Oncomine TCR Beta short-read sequencing was applied to DNA from cultured CD4+ T cells. TCRdb passed the PCR reads through MiXCR, listing each CDR3 protein once. The sample includes 20,000 to 25,000 distinct CDR3 sequences, around a third seen only once; the top ten take 10% to 12%. These receptors' targets are unknown. This material consisted of CD4+ T cells from blood, cultured in vitro, taken about 7 months after SARS-CoV-2 vaccination. The source is a human donor who had recovered from COVID-19.

The chain employs TRBV24-1 and TRBJ2-5; the match to TRBD2 covers 14 bases. Per the germline V gene, CDR1 is KGHDR and CDR2 is SFDVKD. CDR3 length equals 17 residues. V lost 2 bases and J lost 4; bases outside the gene matches: 5. The CDR3 is CATSDSGLAGARETQYF. The DNA for the CDR3 is TGTGCCACCAGTGATTCGGGACTAGCGGGAGCTCGAGAGACCCAGTACTTC.

As concerns this clonotype: One end of the junction varies from germline; a read error may be responsible. The chain couples TRBV6-5 to TRBJ1-1, with TRBD1 as a possible D gene (5 bases). CDR1 is MNHEY and CDR2 is SVGAGI in the germline V gene. The CDR3 runs to 15 residues. The CDR3 DNA is TGTGCCAGCAGTTACTCGGGGGTCGAGAGCACTGGAGCTTTCTTT. Its translation is CASSYSGVESTGAFF.

J is TRBJ2-1 and V is TRBV7-2, with a tentative D call TRBD2 (6 bases). Trimming removed 3 bases at V and 4 bases at J, with 13 bases between. This CDR3 region has 15 residues. Germline CDR1 and CDR2: SGHTA and FQGNSA. The CDR3 DNA is TGTGCCAGCAGCTTGTGGGCTAGCGATTACAATGAGCAGTTCTTC. Its protein is CASSLWASDYNEQFF.

The chain employs TRBV6-1 and TRBJ2-6; no reliable D call. The CDR3 contains 15 residues. Germline assignment: CDR1 MNHNS and CDR2 SASEGT. With 2 bases removed from V and 4 bases from J, the gap between germline ends came to 9 bases. Here the CDR3 reads CASSERVTGANVLTF. The CDR3 nucleotides read TGTGCCAGCAGTGAACGGGTCACCGGGGCCAACGTCCTGACTTTC.

Within the sample, this clonotype is medium-sized. The J gene is TRBJ2-5, the V gene TRBV7-9, with D possibly TRBD1 on 5 matching bases. Germline lookup yields CDR1 SEHNR and CDR2 FQNEAQ (reference sequence). The CDR3 is 13 amino acids. V lost 4 bases, J lost 5 bases, and 11 bases lay in between. The CDR3 region has the DNA TGTGCCAGCAGCTCCAGGGTTGAGGAGACCCAGTACTTC. The encoded protein is CASSSRVEETQYF.

The rearrangement joins TRBV6-2 or TRBV6-3 to TRBJ2-7; perhaps TRBD2 as D (5 bases). The CDR3 sequence is 14 residues long. V lost 1 base, J lost 3 bases, and 10 bases lay in between. Germline lookup yields CDR1 MNHEY and CDR2 SVGEGT. The CDR3 is CASSYFGGLYEQYF. The CDR3 coding sequence is TGTGCCAGCAGTTACTTCGGAGGACTCTACGAGCAGTACTTC.

The genes are TRBV7-9 and TRBJ2-3; 8 bases are a match to TRBD2. Per germline, CDR1 SEHNR and CDR2 FQNEAQ (reference sequence). V was clipped by 3 bases and J by 2 bases; unmatched bases: 7. The CDR3 sequence is 16 residues long. For the CDR3, the DNA is TGTGCCAGCAGCTTGGGGCCAGCGGGGGTCACAGATACGCAGTATTTT. It yields the protein CASSLGPAGVTDTQYF.

The chain has TRBV19 and TRBJ1-1; no firm D call. The CDR3 sequence is 14 residues long. V was trimmed by 3 bases and J by 0 bases, leaving 8 bases between them. The germline gives CDR1 LNHDA, CDR2 SQIVND (reference sequence). CDR3 nucleotide sequence: TGTGCCAGTAGTATTTCCAGAATGAACACTGAAGCTTTCTTT. Its translation is CASSISRMNTEAFF.

The chain carries TRBV5-1 and TRBJ1-1; 7 bases are shared with TRBD1. CDR1 SGHRS and CDR2 YFSETQ come from the germline V gene. The CDR3 consists of 13 residues. The ends lost 3 bases at V and 10 bases at J; junction bases unmatched: 9. The CDR3 loop reads CASSSTGEAGAFF. As DNA, the CDR3 is TGCGCCAGCAGCTCTACAGGGGAGGCGGGAGCTTTCTTT. The full variable domain, with the rest looked up from reference TRBV5-1 and TRBJ1-1, is KAGVTQTPRYLIKTRGQQVTLSCSPISGHRSVSWYQQTPGQGLQFLFEYFSETQRNKGNFPGRFSGRQFSNSRSEMNVSTLELGDSALYLCASSSTGEAGAFFGQGTRLTVV.

This chain uses TRBV4-1 with TRBJ2-7; D unclear. Between the trimmed V and J ends, which lost 1 base and 2 bases, there was a span of 9 bases. The CDR3 loop spans 14 amino acids. Germline values: CDR1 MGHRA, CDR2 YSYEKL. CDR3 loop: CASSQVFVPYEQYF. CDR3 sequence (DNA): TGCGCCAGCAGCCAAGTTTTTGTTCCCTACGAGCAGTACTTC.

The chain combines TRBV12-3 or TRBV12-4 with TRBJ1-1; D is undetermined. This CDR3 contains 13 residues. Trimming removed 2 bases at V and 0 bases at J, with 4 bases between. The CDR3 region has the DNA TGTGCCAGCAGTTTATACGTGAACACTGAAGCTTTCTTT. Protein product: CASSLYVNTEAFF.

This clonotype was counted between two and nine times. The chain combines TRBV7-2 with TRBJ1-2; 7 nucleotides match TRBD1. The CDR3 length is 14 residues. V shed 5 bases and J 5 bases; nucleotides not matched to a gene: 8. Germline CDR1 is SGHTA and CDR2 is FQGNSA. The CDR3 region has the DNA TGTGCCAGCAGCCCACAGACAGGGAGTTATGGCTACACCTTC. This sequence encodes CASSPQTGSYGYTF.

Only a few counts were recorded for this clonotype. The chain couples TRBV27 to TRBJ1-1; D remains unclear. The ends were cut back, 6 bases at V and 1 base at J, with 9 bases in the middle. CDR3 size: 13 residues. Per the germline V gene, CDR1 is MNHEY and CDR2 is SMNVEV (reference sequence). The CDR3 is CASSLFGNTEAFF. The DNA for the CDR3 is TGTGCCAGCAGCCTTTTCGGGAACACTGAAGCTTTCTTT.

The V call is TRBV19, the J call TRBJ2-1; 12 nucleotides align to TRBD2. With V trimmed by 7 bases and J by 8 bases, 12 bases remained unmatched. The CDR3 contains 16 residues. The germline V gene has CDR1 LNHDA and CDR2 SQIVND (reference sequence). The DNA of the CDR3 is TGTGCCAGTACCAACCCCGGGACTAGCGGGTACCATGAGCAGTTCTTC. Protein product: CASTNPGTSGYHEQFF.

This clonotype is medium-sized within its sample. The chain uses TRBV20-1 and TRBJ2-5; possible D gene TRBD1, 6 bases. Trimming shortened V by 6 bases and J by 8 bases, and 22 bases separated the two germline ends. Germline V gives CDR1 DFQATT, CDR2 SNEGSKA (reference sequence). This CDR3 is built from 14 residues. CDR3 region: CSANDDRPQLTQYF. The DNA of the CDR3 is TGCAGTGCCAATGACGACAGGCCCCAGTTAACCCAGTACTTC.

The rearrangement links TRBV7-9 to TRBJ2-3, with TRBD2 as a possible D gene (5 bases). Trimming stripped 2 bases from V and 1 base from J, with 7 bases between. This CDR3 contains 14 residues. Germline assignment: CDR1 SEHNR and CDR2 FQNEAQ (reference sequence). The CDR3 is CASSLIGGTDTQYF. As DNA, the CDR3 is TGTGCCAGCAGCTTAATCGGGGGCACAGATACGCAGTATTTT.

A few counts support this clonotype. The V and J genes are TRBV27 and TRBJ2-3; 8 nucleotides line up with TRBD2. CDR1 and CDR2 from the germline V gene are MNHEY and SMNVEV (reference sequence). This CDR3 region has 18 residues. The V and J ends lost 6 bases and 4 bases, in that order; junction bases with no gene match: 18. The CDR3 spells CASSPRGHTGGSSDTQYF. The DNA of the CDR3 is TGTGCCAGCAGCCCACGTGGTCATACGGGAGGGTCTTCAGATACGCAGTATTTT.

This clonotype has more than one count but fewer than ten. V usage is TRBV6-1 and J usage is TRBJ2-5; D gene uncertain. With 10 bases removed from V and 5 bases from J, the gap between germline ends came to 8 bases. The CDR3 contains 10 residues. The germline V gene encodes CDR1 MNHNS and CDR2 SASEGT. CDR3 coding DNA: TGTGCCACTCCCCCGGAGACCCAGTACTTC. The encoded protein is CATPPETQYF.

The V and J genes are TRBV20-1 and TRBJ2-1, with 13 bases fitting TRBD2. Germline V gene sequence: CDR1 DFQATT, CDR2 SNEGSKA (reference sequence). This CDR3 comprises 14 residues. The trim removed 0 bases at V and 9 bases at J, leaving 2 bases unmatched. The CDR3 region has the DNA TGCAGTGCTAGAGAGACTAGCGGGAGGAGTGAGCAGTTCTTC. Protein: CSARETSGRSEQFF.

The rearrangement joins TRBV10-2 to TRBJ1-5; TRBD1 agrees at 8 bases. Losses at the gene ends were 6 bases for V and 1 base for J; bases not matched to a gene: 5. From germline, CDR1 is WSHSY and CDR2 SAAADI. The CDR3 runs to 15 residues. CDR3 amino acids: CASSRQGQSNQPQHF. The CDR3, as DNA: TGCGCCAGCAGCCGACAGGGGCAGAGCAATCAGCCCCAGCATTTT.

The chain links TRBV20-1 to TRBJ2-5, with TRBD1 as a possible D gene (5 bases). Trimming took 6 bases from V and 4 from J, leaving 24 bases between them. The CDR3 contains 16 residues. CDR1 is DFQATT and CDR2 is SNEGSKA in the germline V gene (reference sequence). The CDR3 loop is CSASTLTDSLAETQYF. CDR3 sequence (DNA): TGCAGTGCGAGCACCTTAACCGACAGTCTCGCAGAGACCCAGTACTTC.

The J gene is TRBJ1-1, the V gene TRBV27; perhaps TRBD1 as D (6 bases). Germline values: CDR1 MNHEY, CDR2 SMNVEV (reference sequence). The V end lost 5 bases, the J end lost 3 bases, and 19 bases lay between the germline ends. This CDR3 is 16 amino acids long. In DNA form, the CDR3 reads TGTGCCAGCAGTCTAGGGGGGTTCAACCCCTACACTGAAGCTTTCTTT. It is translated as CASSLGGFNPYTEAFF.

The chain employs TRBV7-2 and TRBJ1-3, with D uncertain. Trimming took 1 base from V and 7 from J, leaving 8 bases between them. Germline values: CDR1 SGHTA, CDR2 FQGNSA. CDR3 size: 13 residues. The CDR3 is CASSLDHWNTIYF. The CDR3 DNA sequence: TGTGCCAGCAGCTTAGATCATTGGAACACCATATATTTT.